Given below is one T cell receptor beta chain in context. What it recognizes is unknown. This sample is part of a study of T cell responses to AZD1222 COVID-19 vaccine. General study findings and limits: Vaccine-associated CD4 TCRs ranged over spike, dominating at 160-218 and 743-854.

Trimming took 0 bases from V and 2 from J, leaving 9 bases between them. CDR1 and CDR2 (germline): LGHNA, YSLEER. The CDR3 loop spans 15 amino acids. Using immunoSEQ multiplex PCR, the repertoire was profiled, and TCRdb retains in-frame clones only, with some absent. Among 55,000 to 75,000 clones listed, more than 65% were seen once. The clonotype was recovered from an adult in good health. Sequences were derived from peripheral blood, sampled on day 0 of MenACWY control vaccination. The chain recombines TRBV4-3 with TRBJ2-3, with D hard to call. This CDR3 reads CASSQEWADTDTQYF. In DNA, the CDR3 is TGCGCCAGCAGCCAAGAATGGGCTGACACAGATACGCAGTATTTT.